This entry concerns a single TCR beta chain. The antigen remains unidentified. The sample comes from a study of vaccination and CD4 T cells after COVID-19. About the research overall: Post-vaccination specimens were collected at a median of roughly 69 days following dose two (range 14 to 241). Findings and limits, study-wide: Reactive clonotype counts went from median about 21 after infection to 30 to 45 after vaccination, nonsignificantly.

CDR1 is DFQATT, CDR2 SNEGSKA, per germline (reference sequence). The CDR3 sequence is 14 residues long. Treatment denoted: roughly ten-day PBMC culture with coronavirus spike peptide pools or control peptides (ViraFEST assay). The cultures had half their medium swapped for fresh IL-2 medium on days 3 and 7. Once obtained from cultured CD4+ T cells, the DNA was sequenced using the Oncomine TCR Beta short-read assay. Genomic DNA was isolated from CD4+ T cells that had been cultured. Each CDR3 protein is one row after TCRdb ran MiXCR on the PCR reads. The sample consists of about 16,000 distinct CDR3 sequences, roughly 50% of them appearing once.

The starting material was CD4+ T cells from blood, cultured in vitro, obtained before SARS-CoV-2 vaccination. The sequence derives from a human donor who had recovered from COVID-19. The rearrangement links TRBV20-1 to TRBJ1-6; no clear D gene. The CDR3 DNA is TGCAGCCTTACCCAAGGGAGAATTAATTCACCCCTCCACTTT. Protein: CSLTQGRINSPLHF.